This TCR beta chain is from a study of CD8 T cells in Susac syndrome. The study's findings and limits: An acknowledgment was made by the study that its TCR sequencing and HLA analysis involved relatively few individuals.

Reverse transcription of roughly 0.5 to 1 ug RNA was carried out with random hexamers. immunoSEQ multiplex PCR amplified TCR beta CDR3 across 54 Vbeta, 13 Jbeta. TCRdb independently ran MiXCR on the immunoSEQ multiplex PCR reads; one entry per CDR3 protein. The sample yields about 300,000 distinct CDR3 sequences, 85% seen once. Sequencing of TCR beta was performed on blood CD8+ T cells and on blood CD4+ T cells. This clonotype has only a few counts. Its antigen remains unidentified. Per germline, CDR1 LGHNA and CDR2 YSLEER. J lost 10 bases, V lost 0 bases, and 7 bases had no gene match. The CDR3 is 14 residues long.

Material: CD8+ T cells from PBMCs. The source of this sequence is a human donor with multiple sclerosis. The rearrangement joins TRBV4-3 to TRBJ2-3; TRBD2 matches 7 bases. The chain's CDR3 is CASSQDTAGEAQYF. CDR3 bases: TGCGCCAGCAGCCAAGATACGGCGGGGGAAGCGCAGTATTTT.